The 28 T cell receptor beta chains presented below share a single source sample, sequenced in a study of T-cell reconstitution after alpha-beta-depleted transplantation in children. Molecular barcoding with unique molecular identifiers was used for the TCRbeta library. TCRdb reprocessed the PCR reads with MiXCR, giving one entry per CDR3 protein. The sample consists of around 600,000 distinct CDR3 sequences, around 17% of them appearing once. Sequencing used PBMCs from the stem cell graft donor, obtained from the stem cell graft. All receptors derive from a human donor who donated a stem cell graft to a child with acute myeloid leukemia.

This clonotype was picked up many times. This chain links TRBV20-1 with TRBJ2-1; 9 nucleotides agree with TRBD2. CDR3 length: 15 residues. The V and J ends lost 6 bases and 4 bases, in that order; junction bases with no gene match: 10. Per the germline V gene, CDR1 is DFQATT and CDR2 is SNEGSKA (reference sequence). The CDR3 region has the DNA TGCAGTGCGAGTCTACCAGCGGGGGGATACAATGAGCAGTTCTTC. As protein: CSASLPAGGYNEQFF.

The chain links TRBV4-3 to TRBJ1-1; D is unclear. Deletions cut 0 bases from V and 4 bases from J, with 18 bases between. This CDR3 has 17 residues. CDR1 is LGHNA, CDR2 YSLEER, per germline. The CDR3 spells CASSQDRTALLGTEAFF. The DNA of the CDR3 is TGCGCCAGCAGCCAAGACAGAACGGCTCTATTAGGCACTGAAGCTTTCTTT.

The chain uses TRBV4-1 and TRBJ2-5, with D possibly TRBD2 on 6 matching bases. V was clipped by 1 base and J by 2 bases, with 11 bases between them. Germline assignment: CDR1 MGHRA and CDR2 YSYEKL. CDR3 length: 15 residues. This chain's CDR3 is CASSQAQGGQETQYF. CDR3 in DNA: TGCGCCAGCAGCCAAGCCCAAGGAGGGCAAGAGACCCAGTACTTC.

The chain employs TRBV3-1 and TRBJ2-3, with D hard to call. V was shortened by 4 bases and J by 0 bases, with 14 bases between the two germline ends. This CDR3 contains 16 residues. The germline CDR1 and CDR2 sequences are LGHDT and YNNKEL (reference sequence). CDR3 sequence reads: CASSLSTEPSTDTQYF. The CDR3 DNA reads TGTGCCAGCAGCCTCAGTACAGAGCCTAGCACAGATACGCAGTATTTT.

In this sample, this clonotype turned up a few times. V and J are TRBV13 and TRBJ2-7, with 7 bases aligning to TRBD1. Germline CDR1 reads PRHDT; CDR2 reads FYEKMQ (reference sequence). V shed 2 bases and J 3 bases; nucleotides not matched to a gene: 4. The CDR3 is 14 amino acids. The CDR3: CASSLRDRHYEQYF. The CDR3 DNA follows: TGTGCCAGCAGCTTACGGGACAGACACTACGAGCAGTACTTC.

This clonotype was counted many times. The V and J genes are TRBV20-1 and TRBJ1-4, with a possible D match to TRBD1 (5 bases). The CDR3 spans 12 residues. Trimming took off 4 bases at V and 8 bases at J, with 11 bases between the two ends. The germline V gene has CDR1 DFQATT and CDR2 SNEGSKA (reference sequence). The CDR3: CSANQGGEKLFF. The CDR3 region has the DNA TGCAGTGCTAACCAGGGTGGAGAAAAACTGTTTTTT.

Note on this clonotype: A read error is possible here, since a much larger clone lies one base away. The chain joins TRBV7-2 to TRBJ2-1; D ambiguous. V was trimmed by 4 bases and J by 1 base, leaving 14 bases between them. The germline CDR1 and CDR2 sequences are SGHTA and FQGNSA. The CDR3 totals 16 residues. The CDR3 DNA sequence: TGTGCCAGCAGCTCAAATCGGCTAGTATCCTACAATGAGCAGTTCTTC. It codes for CASSSNRLVSYNEQFF.

In this sample, this clonotype turned up a few times. The J gene is TRBJ1-2, the V gene TRBV7-9; no clear D gene. The CDR3 is made up of 15 amino acids. The ends were cut back, 2 bases at V and 0 bases at J, with 10 bases in the middle. CDR1 SEHNR and CDR2 FQNEAQ come from the germline V gene (reference sequence). Written as DNA, the CDR3 is TGTGCCAGCAGCTTACCAGACCCACCTAACTATGGCTACACCTTC. Translated, it gives CASSLPDPPNYGYTF.

This clonotype was seen ten or more times. The chain links TRBV20-1 to TRBJ2-5; D remains ambiguous. Germline-derived CDR1 and CDR2 are DFQATT and SNEGSKA (reference sequence). The CDR3 covers 11 residues. The ends were cut back, 6 bases at V and 5 bases at J, with 10 bases in the middle. Written as DNA, the CDR3 is TGCAGTGCGCAAGGGCGGGAGACCCAGTACTTC. It yields the protein CSAQGRETQYF.

This clonotype showed up many times. The chain joins TRBV29-1 to TRBJ2-6, with no clear D. The V gene lost 0 bases and the J gene lost 0 bases, with 9 bases spanning the gap. The V gene's germline CDR1 is SQVTM and CDR2 ANQGSEA. CDR3 length: 16 amino acids. The CDR3 DNA reads TGCAGCGTTGAAGATCGCGGCCTCTCTGGGGCCAACGTCCTGACTTTC. Its translation is CSVEDRGLSGANVLTF.

V gene TRBV6-1 combines with J gene TRBJ1-1; 7 bases agree with TRBD1. The CDR3 is made up of 13 amino acids. The V gene's germline CDR1 is MNHNS and CDR2 SASEGT. V shed 5 bases and J 6 bases; nucleotides not matched to a gene: 6. DNA for the CDR3: TGTGCCAGCAGTCGTAGGGGGCGGGCTGAAGCTTTCTTT. Encoded protein: CASSRRGRAEAFF.

This clonotype was recorded at least ten times. This chain joins TRBV7-2 and TRBJ2-5; 9 bases align to TRBD2. The CDR3 covers 14 residues. Trimming cost V 3 bases and J 3 bases; bases outside gene matches: 2. The germline V gene has CDR1 SGHTA and CDR2 FQGNSA. For the CDR3, the DNA is TGTGCCAGCAGCTTTTCTAGCGGGGAAGAGACCCAGTACTTC. Its protein is CASSFSSGEETQYF.

The chain employs TRBV7-2 and TRBJ1-1; 7 nucleotides match TRBD1. The CDR3 consists of 14 residues. The J segment lost 5 bases and the V segment lost 8 bases, leaving 11 bases of the junction unmatched. The V gene's germline CDR1 is SGHTA and CDR2 FQGNSA. The CDR3, as DNA: TGTGCCAGCGGGGAGACAGGGAAGGAAACTGAAGCTTTCTTT. This encodes CASGETGKETEAFF.

This sequence joins TRBV28 and TRBJ1-2; tentatively, D is TRBD1 (6 bases). Trimming cost V 3 bases and J 7 bases, with 15 bases left between them. CDR3 length: 14 residues. Germline V gene data show CDR1 as MDHEN and CDR2 as SYDVKM. The CDR3 is CASSFRGGRSGYTF. The CDR3 bases are TGTGCCAGCAGTTTCCGCGGGGGGCGGAGTGGCTACACCTTC.

In regard to this clonotype: This clone may be a read error of a much larger clone one base away. The chain carries TRBV20-1 and TRBJ2-5; perhaps TRBD2 as D (6 bases). CDR1 DFQATT and CDR2 SNEGSKA come from the germline V gene (reference sequence). V lost 6 bases and J lost 5, with 13 bases in between. The CDR3 is 12 amino acids. The DNA of the CDR3 is TGCAGTGCGGCGGGGCGGCTCGAGACCCAGTACTTC. It codes for CSAAGRLETQYF.

This chain connects TRBV5-5 to TRBJ1-2, with 8 bases fitting TRBD1. CDR3 length: 14 amino acids. Trimming took 4 bases from V and 5 from J; bases not matched to a gene: 7. CDR1 and CDR2 (germline): SGHKS, YYEKEE (reference sequence). This CDR3 is CASSPARGRYGYTF. The CDR3 coding sequence is TGTGCCAGCAGCCCGGCCAGGGGGCGTTATGGCTACACCTTC.

This clonotype was counted many times. V usage is TRBV29-1 and J usage is TRBJ2-5; D remains ambiguous. Germline CDR1 and CDR2: SQVTM and ANQGSEA. V lost 4 bases and J 3 bases, leaving 12 bases between the germline ends. The CDR3 is 13 residues long. CDR3 sequence: CSVADKRKETQYF. The DNA for the CDR3 is TGCAGCGTTGCCGACAAGCGAAAAGAGACCCAGTACTTC.

This clonotype occurred a few times. The chain carries TRBV7-9 and TRBJ1-1, with D perhaps matching TRBD1 (6 bases). The CDR3 covers 16 residues. V dropped 5 bases and J dropped 6 bases, with 22 bases sitting between them. Germline V gene sequence: CDR1 SEHNR, CDR2 FQNEAQ (reference sequence). The CDR3 nucleotides are TGTGCCAGCAGCCTCACCAGCGGCGGGCAGGGGTCTGAAGCTTTCTTT. Residues: CASSLTSGGQGSEAFF.

The J gene is TRBJ2-7, the V gene TRBV5-1; tentative D call: TRBD1 (5 bases). This CDR3 contains 14 residues. The V gene lost 4 bases and the J gene lost 2 bases, with 13 bases spanning the gap. The germline CDR1 and CDR2 sequences are SGHRS and YFSETQ. As DNA, the CDR3 is TGCGCCAGCAGCCCTGATATACAGGCCTACGAGCAGTACGTC. This gives the protein CASSPDIQAYEQYV.

The chain carries TRBV7-2 and TRBJ1-5, with 9 bases lining up with TRBD1. With 5 bases clipped from V and 6 bases from J, the junction kept 8 bases outside the gene matches. This CDR3 contains 15 residues. Germline V gene lookup returns CDR1 SGHTA and CDR2 FQGNSA. CDR3 sequence: CASSPGTGKFQPQHF. In DNA, the CDR3 is TGTGCCAGCAGCCCAGGGACAGGGAAATTTCAGCCCCAGCATTTT.

This clonotype was observed many times. CDR3 in amino acids: CSASKVTGVVNTEAFF. CDR3 DNA: TGCAGTGCTAGCAAGGTAACGGGGGTTGTGAACACTGAAGCTTTCTTT. The chain uses TRBV20-1 and TRBJ1-1; the D gene is possibly TRBD1 (5 bases). V shed 3 bases and J shed 0 bases, with 17 bases lying between them. Germline assignment: CDR1 DFQATT and CDR2 SNEGSKA (reference sequence). The CDR3 is 16 amino acids.

This clonotype was seen only a few times. V gene TRBV12-3 or TRBV12-4 combines with J gene TRBJ2-1, with 7 positions matching TRBD1. CDR3 length: 15 residues. V lost 6 bases, J lost 0 bases, and 5 bases stayed unmatched. The CDR3 spells CASSPPGGSYNEQFF. In DNA form, the CDR3 reads TGTGCCAGCAGCCCCCCAGGGGGCTCCTACAATGAGCAGTTCTTC.

This clonotype appeared a few times. The V call is TRBV7-6, the J call TRBJ2-5, with D possibly TRBD2 on 5 matching bases. There are 15 residues in the CDR3. Germline V CDR1 and CDR2: SGHVS, FNYEAQ. V shed 3 bases and J shed 5 bases, with 16 bases lying between them. CDR3: CASSFRLAGGETQYF. Written as DNA, the CDR3 is TGTGCCAGCAGCTTCAGGCTCGCGGGCGGGGAGACCCAGTACTTC. Variable domain in full (rest from reference TRBV7-6 and TRBJ2-5): GAGVSQSPRYKVTKRGQDVALRCDPISGHVSLYWYRQALGQGPEFLTYFNYEAQQDKSGLPNDRFSAERPEGSISTLTIQRTEQRDSAMYRCASSFRLAGGETQYFGPGTRLLVL.

V usage is TRBV11-2 and J usage is TRBJ2-3; D is possibly TRBD1 or TRBD2 (5 bases each). The CDR3 covers 16 residues. Germline V lookup: CDR1 SGHAT, CDR2 FQNNGV. V was cut by 5 bases and J by 2 bases, with 17 bases left in between. CDR3 residues: CASSRPGRDFTDTQYF. As DNA, the CDR3 is TGTGCCAGCAGCCGCCCAGGGAGAGATTTCACAGATACGCAGTATTTT.

In this sample, this clonotype turned up many times. V is TRBV7-2 and J is TRBJ2-1; perhaps TRBD2 as D (6 bases). V shed 0 bases and J shed 8 bases, with 14 bases lying between them. This CDR3 comprises 15 residues. CDR1 is SGHTA and CDR2 is FQGNSA in the germline V gene. CDR3 DNA sequence: TGTGCCAGCAGCTTAGCGAGGCGGGGACGAGATGAGCAGTTCTTC. It specifies CASSLARRGRDEQFF.

CDR3: CASSPPEGLHPSTDTQYF. The CDR3 coding sequence is TGTGCCAGCAGTCCCCCGGAGGGACTTCACCCCAGCACAGATACGCAGTATTTT. The rearrangement uses TRBV6-1 and TRBJ2-3; TRBD2 is a possible D gene (6 bases). Germline V gives CDR1 MNHNS, CDR2 SASEGT. Trimming removed 5 bases from V and 0 bases from J, with 21 bases in between. The length of the CDR3 is 18 residues.

This clonotype was found many times. This rearrangement joins TRBV20-1 to TRBJ1-2, with D tentatively TRBD1 (6 bases). There are 13 residues in the CDR3. The germline CDR1 and CDR2 sequences are DFQATT and SNEGSKA (reference sequence). The V gene lost 7 bases and the J gene lost 3 bases, with 15 bases spanning the gap. This chain's CDR3 is CSVPGAGDYGYTF. The CDR3 coding sequence is TGCAGTGTTCCAGGGGCCGGCGACTATGGCTACACCTTC.

This clonotype appeared a few times. The V gene is TRBV9, the J gene TRBJ2-3, with 8 bases that match TRBD2. The junction had 7 bases not matched to a gene; V was cut back by 4 bases and J by 3 bases. CDR1 is SGDLS, CDR2 YYNGEE, per germline. The CDR3 covers 15 residues. CDR3 in amino acids: CASSSGGVTTDTQYF. The CDR3 nucleotides read TGTGCCAGCAGCTCGGGGGGGGTCACGACAGATACGCAGTATTTT. Looking up the rest from reference TRBV9 and TRBJ2-3 gives the full variable domain: DSGVTQTPKHLITATGQRVTLRCSPRSGDLSVYWYQQSLDQGLQFLIQYYNGEERAKGNILERFSAQQFPDLHSELNLSSLELGDSALYFCASSSGGVTTDTQYFGPGTRLTVL.